Presented here are 17 T cell receptor beta chains from one specimen sequenced in a study of early T cells in non-severe SARS-CoV-2 infection. Via MiXCR, TCRdb re-called the 5' RACE reads, giving one row per CDR3 protein. The sample records 65,000 to 75,000 distinct CDR3 sequences, around a tenth being singletons. Specimen: whole blood. These receptor sequences come from an adult who was a healthcare worker with PCR-confirmed SARS-CoV-2 infection or an uninfected control (not recorded which).

This clonotype has ten or more counts. The V and J genes are TRBV10-2 and TRBJ2-2, with unresolved D. CDR3 length equals 13 residues. Trimming stripped 7 bases from V and 0 bases from J, with 6 bases between. CDR1 is WSHSY, CDR2 SAAADI, per germline. The CDR3 DNA sequence: TGCGCCAGCACCACGGCGAACACCGGGGAGCTGTTTTTT. Its protein product is CASTTANTGELFF.

This clonotype was detected many times. This rearrangement joins TRBV3-1 to TRBJ2-3, with 11 bases aligning to TRBD2. The CDR3 length is 16 residues. Per germline, CDR1 LGHDT and CDR2 YNNKEL (reference sequence). Trimming cost V 3 bases and J 5 bases; bases outside gene matches: 7. The CDR3 sequence is CASSQHSGGARDTQYF. CDR3 nucleotide sequence: TGTGCCAGCAGCCAGCATAGCGGGGGGGCGCGAGATACGCAGTATTTT.

This chain links TRBV9 with TRBJ1-2, with D unresolved. The CDR3 spans 13 residues. Germline values: CDR1 SGDLS, CDR2 YYNGEE. Trimming removed 3 bases at V and 5 bases at J, with 11 bases between. CDR3 loop: CASSGERFYGYTF. CDR3 DNA sequence: TGTGCCAGCAGCGGAGAGCGGTTTTATGGCTACACCTTC.

Many counts were recorded for this clonotype. The V gene is TRBV7-9, the J gene TRBJ1-3, with D unclear. The CDR3 runs to 16 residues. Between the trimmed V and J ends, which lost 4 bases and 0 bases, there was a span of 13 bases. Germline CDR1 SEHNR, CDR2 FQNEAQ (reference sequence). In DNA, the CDR3 is TGTGCCAGCAGCTCCCCAGTCCCCGGCTCTGGAAACACCATATATTTT. Amino acids: CASSSPVPGSGNTIYF.

This clonotype occurred a few times. The chain combines TRBV21-1 with TRBJ1-3; TRBD1, the table's D call, was not compared with the DNA. TRBV21-1 is designated a pseudogene. This CDR3 has 17 residues. CDR3 amino acids: CASSKAGDPAPGNTIYF. In DNA, the CDR3 is TGTGCCAGCAGCAAAGCGGGGGACCCTGCTCCCGGAAACACCATATATTTT.

The chain carries TRBV29-1 and TRBJ2-7; D gene uncertain. The ends were cut back, 3 bases at V and 6 bases at J, with 9 bases in the middle. Germline V CDR1 and CDR2: SQVTM, ANQGSEA. The CDR3 loop spans 11 amino acids. In DNA, the CDR3 is TGCAGCGTTGAGACCAGTAGCGAGCAGTACTTC. Protein: CSVETSSEQYF.

This clonotype was seen a handful of times. V and J are TRBV7-2 and TRBJ1-5; D ambiguous. The CDR3 runs 14 residues. V shed 2 bases and J shed 7 bases, with 12 bases lying between them. The germline CDR1 and CDR2 sequences are SGHTA and FQGNSA. The CDR3 nucleotides read TGTGCCAGCAGCTTATCTTCCCTCCGACAGCCCCAGCATTTT. Protein sequence: CASSLSSLRQPQHF.

This clonotype occurred many times. DNA for the CDR3: TGTGCCAGCAGCGCACAGGGGTGGGAGACCCAGTACTTC. The encoded protein is CASSAQGWETQYF. The chain combines TRBV11-2 with TRBJ2-5; 7 bases are a match to TRBD1. The V gene end was trimmed by 5 bases and the J gene end by 5 bases; junction bases not matched to a gene: 5. Germline lookup yields CDR1 SGHAT and CDR2 FQNNGV. The CDR3 spans 13 residues. The variable domain in full, completed from reference TRBV11-2 and TRBJ2-5, reads EAGVAQSPRYKIIEKRQSVAFWCNPISGHATLYWYQQILGQGPKLLIQFQNNGVVDDSQLPKDRFSAERLKGVDSTLKIQPAKLEDSAVYLCASSAQGWETQYFGPGTRLLVL.

This clonotype has a count of ten or more. The rearrangement uses TRBV6-5 and TRBJ1-1; D gene unclear. Trimming shortened V by 5 bases and J by 1 base, and 8 bases separated the two germline ends. This CDR3 is built from 13 residues. The V gene's germline CDR1 is MNHEY and CDR2 SVGAGI. The CDR3 loop reads CASSPDWNTEAFF. Written as DNA, the CDR3 is TGTGCCAGCAGTCCGGACTGGAACACTGAAGCTTTCTTT.

This clonotype was recorded many times. V is TRBV20-1 and J is TRBJ2-5; perhaps TRBD2 as D (7 bases). Germline CDR1 and CDR2: DFQATT and SNEGSKA (reference sequence). V lost 5 bases and J 2 bases, leaving 24 bases between the germline ends. This CDR3 has 17 amino acids. The CDR3 loop reads CSAGPGGRGNLQETQYF. In DNA form, the CDR3 reads TGCAGTGCTGGCCCCGGGGGGCGGGGAAACCTGCAAGAGACCCAGTACTTC.

This clonotype came up many times. V gene TRBV7-6 combines with J gene TRBJ2-2, with 7 bases identical to TRBD2. With V trimmed by 1 base and J by 1 base, 3 bases remained unmatched. Germline V lookup: CDR1 SGHVS, CDR2 FNYEAQ. This CDR3 spans 16 amino acids. CDR3 in amino acids: CASSLVGGRNTGELFF. The CDR3 DNA sequence: TGTGCCAGCAGCTTAGTGGGCGGGAGGAACACCGGGGAGCTGTTTTTT.

The chain uses TRBV29-1 and TRBJ2-7, with D possibly matching TRBD2 (6 bases). The CDR3 extends over 15 amino acids. V lost 4 bases and J lost 6, with 22 bases in between. In germline, CDR1 is SQVTM, CDR2 ANQGSEA. CDR3 in amino acids: CSVVRGAEGRSEQYF. As DNA, the CDR3 is TGCAGCGTTGTCCGGGGCGCGGAGGGTAGGAGCGAGCAGTACTTC.

This clonotype was counted many times. The CDR3 sequence is CASSRSPGPYNEQFF. For the CDR3, the DNA is TGTGCCAGCAGTCGCTCACCGGGACCATACAATGAGCAGTTCTTC. The chain recombines TRBV7-2 with TRBJ2-1; possibly TRBD1 or TRBD2 for D (5 bases each). Trimming shortened V by 6 bases and J by 4 bases, and 16 bases separated the two germline ends. CDR1 is SGHTA and CDR2 is FQGNSA in the germline V gene. This CDR3 has 15 residues.

This clonotype was observed many times. The V call is TRBV19, the J call TRBJ1-5; TRBD1 might be the D (5 bases). V was pared by 1 base and J by 1 base, with 5 bases between. There are 14 residues in the CDR3. The germline V gene has CDR1 LNHDA and CDR2 SQIVND (reference sequence). CDR3 sequence: CASSIGGSNQPQHF. CDR3 DNA: TGTGCCAGTAGTATAGGGGGGAGCAATCAGCCCCAGCATTTT.

This clonotype turned up a few times. The chain joins TRBV7-8 to TRBJ2-1; D is uncertain. Germline values: CDR1 SGHVS, CDR2 FQNEAQ. Trimming cost V 2 bases and J 5 bases, with 10 bases left between them. CDR3 length equals 14 residues. CDR3 DNA: TGTGCCAGCAGCTTATCTATAGGTCACAATGAGCAGTTCTTC. As protein: CASSLSIGHNEQFF.

This clonotype was picked up many times. This chain's CDR3 is CSARAGTGNTIYF. The CDR3 coding sequence is TGCAGTGCTAGAGCCGGGACTGGAAACACCATATATTTT. This chain joins TRBV20-1 and TRBJ1-3; D is uncertain. Trimming took off 1 base at V and 2 bases at J, with 6 bases between the two ends. CDR1 and CDR2 (germline): DFQATT, SNEGSKA (reference sequence). This CDR3 is 13 amino acids long.

This clonotype was observed at least ten times. The chain carries TRBV6-5 and TRBJ1-6, with 11 bases identical to TRBD1. V was pared by 6 bases and J by 10 bases, with 11 bases of the junction left unmatched. The CDR3 totals 16 residues. Germline V CDR1 and CDR2: MNHEY, SVGAGI. CDR3 amino acids: CASRLTRTGGSSPLHF. Written as DNA, the CDR3 is TGTGCCAGCAGACTTACCCGGACAGGGGGCAGCTCACCCCTCCACTTT.